One sample yielded the 11 T cell receptor beta chains listed below, sequenced in a study of shared clonotypes between healthy human individuals (TCRdb year 2020). Library generation was performed with the immunoSEQ multiplex PCR assay. TCRdb stores this immuneACCESS table with in-frame sequences only. Part of the clones is absent; in the studies checked, under half of the shortfall reflects unresolved V genes, and no reason is known for the rest. The sample table holds about 2.2 million clones, of which approximately 92% were seen once. The ten largest make up around 1.7% of the sample. CD8 naive samples were obtained by positive selection for CCR7 among CD45RO-negative cells, yielding a CD45RA+CCR7+ population from which TemRA cells were excluded. The specimen sequenced was naive CD8+ T cells from PBMCs. Read against the paper, the sample's cell subset or site label means: CD45RA+CCR7+. These receptors came from a young man in good health. Some clones in this sample may be carry-over from other donors' samples.

The rearrangement joins TRBV28 to TRBJ1-4; D gene ambiguous. CDR3 length: 16 residues. Trimming cost V 4 bases and J 7 bases, with 19 bases left between them. The germline gives CDR1 MDHEN, CDR2 SYDVKM. The CDR3: CASSWGNGFLFEKLFF. In DNA, the CDR3 is TGTGCCAGCAGTTGGGGTAACGGGTTTCTGTTTGAAAAACTGTTTTTT.

This clone came up once. This chain links TRBV10-2 with TRBJ2-3; 8 bases are a match to TRBD1. V lost 2 bases, J lost 3 bases, and 7 bases stayed unmatched. This CDR3 has 16 residues. Germline CDR1 reads WSHSY; CDR2 reads SAAADI. Here the CDR3 reads CASSELAGGLTDTQYF. The CDR3 DNA reads as TGCGCCAGCAGTGAGCTCGCAGGGGGCTTAACAGATACGCAGTATTTT.

The chain uses TRBV27 and TRBJ1-2, with a weak D call TRBD1 (6 bases). The germline V gene encodes CDR1 MNHEY and CDR2 SMNVEV (reference sequence). The V and J ends lost 5 bases and 4 bases respectively, with 17 bases between them. The length of the CDR3 is 15 residues. The chain's CDR3 is CASSPKTGSVYGYTF. The DNA of the CDR3 is TGTGCCAGCAGTCCCAAGACAGGTTCGGTCTATGGCTACACCTTC.

This clone was counted a single time. The DNA is omitted, as the CDR3 cannot be located on it reliably, and the CDR3 follows TCRdb's listing. The V call is TRBV11-2, the J call TRBJ2-5. The CDR3 spans 19 residues, counting both ends. Looked up from germline, CDR1 is SGHAT and CDR2 is FQNNGV. CDR3: CASSFGAGARVQELRTQYF.

This chain connects TRBV2 to TRBJ1-2; the match to TRBD1 covers 8 bases. The trim removed 5 bases at V and 2 bases at J, leaving 13 bases unmatched. Germline V CDR1 and CDR2: SNHLY, FYNNEI. The CDR3 contains 17 residues. CDR3 protein: CASSPLATGAGNYGYTF. CDR3 DNA: TGTGCCAGCAGTCCTCTCGCGACAGGGGCTGGGAACTATGGCTACACCTTC.

The chain couples TRBV4-1 to TRBJ2-2, with D unresolved. This CDR3 is 13 amino acids long. Trimming stripped 3 bases from V and 4 bases from J, with 6 bases between. Per the germline V gene, CDR1 is MGHRA and CDR2 is YSYEKL. CDR3 region: CASSHLITGELFF. CDR3 nucleotides: TGCGCCAGCAGCCACCTAATCACCGGGGAGCTGTTTTTT.

The CDR3 loop reads CALLQGDTEAFF. The DNA of the CDR3 is TGTGCCCTTCTCCAGGGCGACACTGAAGCTTTCTTT. V and J are TRBV7-9 and TRBJ1-1, with a possible D match to TRBD1 (5 bases). Germline V gives CDR1 SEHNR, CDR2 FQNEAQ (reference sequence). V was shortened by 11 bases and J by 3 bases, with 13 bases between the two germline ends. The CDR3 runs 12 residues. Combining the CDR3 with reference TRBV7-9 and TRBJ1-1 gives the whole variable domain DTGVSQNPRHKITKRGQNVTFRCDPISEHNRLYWYRQTLGQGPEFLTYFQNEAQLEKSRLLSDRFSAERPKGSFSTLEIQRTEQGDSAMYLCALLQGDTEAFFGQGTRLTVV.

The chain combines TRBV18 with TRBJ2-1; 16 bases are shared with TRBD2. Losses at the gene ends were 9 bases for V and 2 bases for J; bases not matched to a gene: 10. Germline V gene data show CDR1 as KGHSH and CDR2 as LQKENI. CDR3 length equals 18 residues. CDR3 DNA sequence: TGTGCCAGTTCGCAGGGGACTAGCGGGAGGGTGCCCTACAATGAGCAGTTCTTC. Its translation is CASSQGTSGRVPYNEQFF.

As regards this clone: Additional DNA sequences in this sample encode the identical CDR3. The chain uses TRBV28 and TRBJ1-1, with 7 bases matching TRBD1. Per germline, CDR1 MDHEN and CDR2 SYDVKM. The CDR3 has 14 amino acids. Unmatched junction bases numbered 2, after V lost 4 bases and J lost 0 bases. DNA for the CDR3: TGTGCCAGCAGTTCCGGGACAGTGAACACTGAAGCTTTCTTT. Its translation is CASSSGTVNTEAFF.

V and J are TRBV28 and TRBJ2-1, with a weak D call TRBD1 (6 bases). CDR1 is MDHEN, CDR2 SYDVKM, per germline. The CDR3 contains 12 residues. V was cut by 5 bases and J by 7 bases, with 9 bases left in between. The CDR3 here is CASSHRANEQFF. CDR3 DNA: TGTGCCAGCAGTCACAGGGCTAATGAGCAGTTCTTC.

The chain carries TRBV29-1 and TRBJ2-1, with 11 bases matching TRBD2. Germline loops: CDR1 SQVTM, CDR2 ANQGSEA. J was trimmed by 7 bases and V by 6 bases; bases with no gene match: 5. This CDR3 has 13 residues. The CDR3 nucleotides read TGCAGCGTCCGGGGACTAGCGGAAAATGAGCAGTTCTTC. Its translation: CSVRGLAENEQFF.